The present T cell receptor beta chain was sequenced within a study of lymphopenia after photon versus proton radiotherapy. Regarding the study as a whole: After lymphocyte nadir, photon-treated repertoires showed oligoclonal expansion, especially CD8+ Temra. Photon-treated patients lost naive T cells and TCR diversity; proton-treated stayed stable.

TCRdb keeps only in-frame clones here, not all; method: immunoSEQ multiplex PCR. The sample consists of approximately 45,000 clones, approximately 85% of them appearing once. V gave up 0 bases and J gave up 5 bases, with 16 bases separating them. Looked up from germline, CDR1 is LGHNA and CDR2 is YSLEER. The CDR3 sequence is 16 residues long. A note on this clone: What it binds is unknown.

The chain carries TRBV4-3 and TRBJ2-5; D gene uncertain. The source material was peripheral blood, sampled from a patient treated with photon-based radiotherapy. The source is a man aged 40-50 years with gastric cancer. CDR3: CASSQDFRTSGETQYF. The CDR3 region has the DNA TGCGCCAGCAGCCAAGATTTTCGAACCTCTGGGGAGACCCAGTACTTC.